The 25 T cell receptor beta chains below were found in one sample sequenced in a study of T cells after yellow fever vaccination. A single record per CDR3 protein comes from TCRdb applying MiXCR to the 5' RACE reads. The table has about 130,000 distinct CDR3 sequences, approximately 7% seen once. The sequencing used CD4+ T cells sorted from PBMCs, collected 9 to 10 days after the first yellow fever vaccination. Source of these receptors: a man younger than 30 who received the YFV17D yellow fever vaccine.

This clonotype was observed a few times. This chain connects TRBV25-1 to TRBJ1-2; unclear D gene. V was shortened by 8 bases and J by 5 bases, with 12 bases between the two germline ends. The CDR3 has 12 residues. Germline CDR1 is MGHDK and CDR2 is SYGVNS. In DNA form, the CDR3 reads TGTGCCAGCCGCCGAGGATTTTATGGCTACACCTTC. Translation gives CASRRGFYGYTF.

The rearrangement links TRBV18 to TRBJ1-6, with a possible D match to TRBD1 (6 bases). This CDR3 is 13 amino acids long. V was pared by 6 bases and J by 13 bases, with 16 bases between. CDR1 is KGHSH and CDR2 is LQKENI in the germline V gene. The CDR3 region is CASSLNDRLPLHF. For the CDR3, the DNA is TGTGCCAGCTCTCTAAACGACAGGTTGCCCCTCCACTTT. Together with reference TRBV18 and TRBJ1-6, the CDR3 gives the full variable domain: NAGVMQNPRHLVRRRGQEARLRCSPMKGHSHVYWYRQLPEEGLKFMVYLQKENIIDESGMPKERFSAEFPKEGPSILRIQQVVRGDSAAYFCASSLNDRLPLHFGNGTRLTVT.

Points on this clonotype: This may stem from a read error, because a much larger clone lies one nucleotide away. The chain uses TRBV2 and TRBJ2-1; no clear D. Germline CDR1 reads SNHLY; CDR2 reads FYNNEI. The CDR3 consists of 10 residues. The CDR3 is CGSRFREQFF. As DNA, the CDR3 is TGTGGCAGCAGATTTAGGGAGCAGTTCTTC.

The sample holds many counts of this clonotype. The J gene is TRBJ1-1, the V gene TRBV2, with 9 positions matching TRBD1. CDR3 length equals 14 residues. Germline V CDR1 and CDR2: SNHLY, FYNNEI. Trimming removed 6 bases from V and 3 bases from J; junction bases left unmatched: 5. The CDR3: CASRGRQGDTEAFF. CDR3 nucleotides: TGTGCCAGCAGGGGTCGACAGGGGGACACTGAAGCTTTCTTT.

This clonotype was counted ten times or more. V and J are TRBV9 and TRBJ2-5, with D possibly being TRBD2 (6 bases). Germline V gives CDR1 SGDLS, CDR2 YYNGEE. The CDR3 consists of 14 residues. The germline V and J ends were trimmed by 2 bases and 5 bases, with 13 bases remaining between them. CDR3 loop: CASSVQPGVETQYF. The CDR3 DNA reads TGTGCCAGCAGCGTCCAACCGGGGGTGGAGACCCAGTACTTC.

This clonotype was seen at least ten times. The chain links TRBV11-3 to TRBJ2-3; D may be TRBD1 (5 bases). V lost 1 base to trimming and J lost 0 bases, with 17 bases between them. This CDR3 is built from 18 residues. Germline V CDR1 and CDR2: SGHNT, YENEEA. The CDR3 DNA sequence: TGTGCCAGCAGCTTAGTCCAGGGAATGGGCCTAAGCACAGATACGCAGTATTTT. It is translated as CASSLVQGMGLSTDTQYF. Full variable domain (missing parts from reference TRBV11-3 and TRBJ2-3): EAGVVQSPRYKIIEKKQPVAFWCNPISGHNTLYWYLQNLGQGPELLIRYENEEAVDDSQLPKDRFSAERLKGVDSTLKIQPAELGDSAVYLCASSLVQGMGLSTDTQYFGPGTRLTVL.

The chain is built from TRBV6-1 and TRBJ1-1; TRBD1 aligns across 7 bases. The CDR3 has 13 amino acids. V lost 7 bases to trimming and J lost 7 bases; unmatched junction nucleotides: 9. Germline CDR1 reads MNHNS; CDR2 reads SASEGT. The CDR3 protein is CASTPQGVYEAFF. CDR3 sequence (DNA): TGTGCCAGCACACCTCAGGGGGTTTATGAAGCTTTCTTT.

This clonotype was found many times. The J gene is TRBJ1-2, the V gene TRBV21-1. TRBV21-1 is a listed pseudogene. This CDR3 is 13 amino acids long. CDR3 DNA sequence: TGTGCCAGCAGCAACAGGGTCCTCTATGGCTACACCTTC. Protein: CASSNRVLYGYTF.

This clonotype was observed many times. The chain carries TRBV7-2 and TRBJ1-2; D is possibly TRBD1 (5 bases). V lost 3 bases, J lost 5 bases, and 10 bases lay in between. The CDR3 loop spans 13 amino acids. Germline V gives CDR1 SGHTA, CDR2 FQGNSA. CDR3 loop: CASSFGTNYGYTF. In nucleotides, the CDR3 is TGTGCCAGCAGCTTCGGGACCAATTATGGCTACACCTTC.

This clonotype appeared many times. The CDR3 DNA follows: TGTGCCAGCAGCCCCGAGGGACTAGCGACGCGCCAAGATACGCAGTATTTT. Its protein product is CASSPEGLATRQDTQYF. The genes are TRBV7-9 and TRBJ2-3, with TRBD2 matching over 10 bases. The CDR3 has 17 amino acids. V shed 5 bases and J 5 bases; nucleotides not matched to a gene: 13. The germline CDR1 and CDR2 sequences are SEHNR and FQNEAQ (reference sequence).

This clonotype was seen many times. V and J are TRBV29-1 and TRBJ2-5; possibly TRBD2 for D (6 bases). This CDR3 has 12 amino acids. Germline values: CDR1 SQVTM, CDR2 ANQGSEA. Between the trimmed V and J ends, which lost 4 bases and 3 bases, there was a span of 9 bases. The CDR3 loop reads CSVVPGEETQYF. The CDR3 nucleotides read TGCAGCGTTGTCCCGGGGGAAGAGACCCAGTACTTC.

The sample holds many counts of this clonotype. The chain combines TRBV6-5 with TRBJ2-3; no definite D call. Germline V gives CDR1 MNHEY, CDR2 SVGAGI. With 10 bases removed from V and 2 bases from J, the gap between germline ends came to 13 bases. The CDR3 runs 13 residues. In nucleotides, the CDR3 is TGTGCCACCCAGACCCCCCTCACAGATACGCAGTATTTT. Its protein is CATQTPLTDTQYF.

This clonotype came up many times. The CDR3 sequence is CPQLPGMHYEQYV. Written as DNA, the CDR3 is TGTCCCCAACTGCCGGGTATGCACTACGAGCAGTACGTC. V is TRBV7-3 and J is TRBJ2-7; D is ambiguous. The CDR3 consists of 13 residues. Germline lookup yields CDR1 SGHTA and CDR2 FQGTGA.

This clonotype appeared many times. The CDR3 region is CASSLTSGTDTQYF. The DNA for the CDR3 is TGTGCCAGCAGCCTGACTAGCGGCACAGATACGCAGTATTTT. This sequence joins TRBV4-2 and TRBJ2-3; 8 bases fit TRBD2. The CDR3 sequence is 14 residues long. V trimming: 4 bases; J trimming: 1 base; junction bases outside the gene matches: 1. Germline CDR1 and CDR2: LGHNA and YNFKEQ.

This clonotype has at least ten counts. The genes are TRBV5-1 and TRBJ2-5, with 9 bases aligning to TRBD2. Trimming removed 4 bases from V and 4 bases from J; junction bases left unmatched: 14. This CDR3 contains 17 residues. Germline values: CDR1 SGHRS, CDR2 YFSETQ. Here the CDR3 reads CASSLLGGGVGRETQYF. The CDR3 bases are TGCGCCAGCAGCCTTCTGGGCGGGGGGGTCGGAAGAGAGACCCAGTACTTC. The complete variable domain, with remaining parts taken from reference TRBV5-1 and TRBJ2-5, reads KAGVTQTPRYLIKTRGQQVTLSCSPISGHRSVSWYQQTPGQGLQFLFEYFSETQRNKGNFPGRFSGRQFSNSRSEMNVSTLELGDSALYLCASSLLGGGVGRETQYFGPGTRLLVL.

V usage is TRBV9 and J usage is TRBJ2-2, with no clear D. The CDR3 sequence is 13 residues long. CDR1 SGDLS and CDR2 YYNGEE come from the germline V gene. V lost 6 bases to trimming and J lost 5 bases, with 11 bases between them. This chain's CDR3 is CASNRVDTGELFF. The CDR3 nucleotides are TGTGCCAGCAATCGAGTAGATACCGGGGAGCTGTTTTTT.

There are many counts of this clonotype. The rearrangement uses TRBV3-1 and TRBJ1-6; a weak D match, TRBD1 (5 bases). Deletions cut 1 base from V and 10 bases from J, with 17 bases between. Germline CDR1 and CDR2: LGHDT and YNNKEL (reference sequence). This CDR3 is built from 16 residues. This CDR3 is CASSQAPQGLGSPLHF. DNA for the CDR3: TGTGCCAGCAGCCAAGCTCCGCAGGGCTTGGGGTCACCCCTCCACTTT. Complete variable domain (other parts from reference TRBV3-1 and TRBJ1-6): DTAVSQTPKYLVTQMGNDKSIKCEQNLGHDTMYWYKQDSKKFLKIMFSYNNKELIINETVPNRFSPKSPDKAHLNLHINSLELGDSAVYFCASSQAPQGLGSPLHFGNGTRLTVT.

This clonotype was seen many times. The chain couples TRBV6-1 to TRBJ1-4; D remains ambiguous. V was pared by 6 bases and J by 0 bases, with 8 bases between. This CDR3 comprises 14 residues. The germline gives CDR1 MNHNS, CDR2 SASEGT. The CDR3 region is CASRPSATNEKLFF. CDR3 in DNA: TGTGCCAGCAGGCCATCCGCAACTAATGAAAAACTGTTTTTT.

This clonotype was seen many times. The chain recombines TRBV10-3 with TRBJ2-5, with 7 bases aligning to TRBD2. Germline CDR1 ENHRY, CDR2 SYGVKD. V shed 0 bases, J shed 0 bases, and the junction held 4 bases outside the gene matches. This CDR3 has 16 residues. Here the CDR3 DNA reads TGTGCCATCAGTGAGTCGGCGGGGGAGTACCAAGAGACCCAGTACTTC. Its protein is CAISESAGEYQETQYF.

This clonotype was seen many times. This chain connects TRBV10-1 to TRBJ2-3, with D tentatively TRBD1 or TRBD2 (6 bases each). With 2 bases removed from V and 6 bases from J, the gap between germline ends came to 18 bases. Germline V gives CDR1 WNHNN, CDR2 SYGVQD (reference sequence). The CDR3 totals 16 residues. The CDR3 DNA follows: TGCGCCAGCAGTGAGCGTCTAGGGGGGCTTGTGGATACGCAGTATTTT. It yields the protein CASSERLGGLVDTQYF.

This clonotype was detected many times. V gene TRBV12-3 or TRBV12-4 combines with J gene TRBJ1-5; D not resolved. This CDR3 is built from 13 residues. Between the trimmed V and J ends, which lost 6 bases and 5 bases, there was a span of 11 bases. CDR3 in amino acids: CASREGIYQPQHF. The CDR3 DNA reads TGTGCCAGCAGGGAAGGGATTTATCAGCCCCAGCATTTT.

This clonotype was seen more than once but under ten times. The chain links TRBV7-2 to TRBJ2-5, with unresolved D. In germline, CDR1 is SGHTA, CDR2 FQGNSA. V lost 5 bases and J 3 bases, leaving 7 bases between the germline ends. The CDR3 has 12 amino acids. The CDR3 here is CASSVGKETQYF. For the CDR3, the DNA is TGTGCCAGCAGCGTGGGGAAAGAGACCCAGTACTTC.

This clonotype was recorded many times. The chain has TRBV12-3 or TRBV12-4 and TRBJ2-1; TRBD2 aligns across 8 bases. Trimming took 11 bases from V and 8 from J; bases not matched to a gene: 11. This CDR3 spans 13 amino acids. The CDR3 sequence is CAGSSGGLDEQFF. The CDR3 DNA follows: TGTGCCGGCTCCAGCGGGGGTTTGGATGAGCAGTTCTTC.

This clonotype occurred many times. The chain has TRBV3-1 and TRBJ1-4; 7 bases align to TRBD1. V lost 2 bases and J lost 11; bases outside the gene matches: 8. From germline, CDR1 is LGHDT and CDR2 YNNKEL (reference sequence). The CDR3 loop spans 14 amino acids. The CDR3 DNA is TGTGCCAGCAGCCAATCGGACAGGTTCAATAAACTGTTTTTT. It yields the protein CASSQSDRFNKLFF.

This clonotype has just one count. This sequence may be a read error, since a much larger clone differs from it by one base. The chain is built from TRBV5-1 and TRBJ1-4; D is possibly TRBD1 (6 bases). CDR3 length: 15 residues. The V gene lost 4 bases and the J gene lost 7 bases, with 17 bases spanning the gap. Germline CDR1 SGHRS, CDR2 YFSETQ. The CDR3 protein is CASSPQTGNAEKLFF. The DNA for the CDR3 is TGCGCCAGCAGCCCCCAAACAGGGAACGCTGAAAAACTGTTTTTT.